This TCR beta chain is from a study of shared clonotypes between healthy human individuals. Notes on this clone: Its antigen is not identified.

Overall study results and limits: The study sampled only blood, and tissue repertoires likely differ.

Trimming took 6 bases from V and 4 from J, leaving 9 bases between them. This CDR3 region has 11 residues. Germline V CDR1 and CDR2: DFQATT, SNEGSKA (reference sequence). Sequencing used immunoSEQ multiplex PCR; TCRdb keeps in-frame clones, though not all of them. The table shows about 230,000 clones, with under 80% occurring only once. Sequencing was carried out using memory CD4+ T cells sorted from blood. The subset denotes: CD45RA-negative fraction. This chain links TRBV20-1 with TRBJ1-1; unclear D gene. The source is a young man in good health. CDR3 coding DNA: TGCAGTGCCCTAGCGCGCACTGAAGCTTTCTTT. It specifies CSALARTEAFF.